This entry lists 15 T cell receptor beta chains sequenced from one sample in a study of naive and memory T cell subsets. Study-wide points: Possibly reflecting memory cells re-expressing CD45RA, a few larger clonotypes occurred in naive repertoires, especially CD8.

An equimolar mix of two oligonucleotides served as the beta constant-region primer for TRBC1 and TRBC2. Four rounds of PCR amplified the ligated cDNA using nested alpha and beta constant-region primers plus SP2. Each CDR3 protein gets one entry after TCRdb re-called the UMI-ligation and nested PCR reads with MiXCR. The table has over 80,000 distinct CDR3 sequences, approximately 11% seen once; the top ten hold roughly 0.13%. Their cognate antigens are unknown. The sequenced material came from naive CD4+ T cells from blood. The receptors originated from a human donor in good health.

In this sample, this clonotype turned up a few times. The chain couples TRBV30 to TRBJ1-4, with TRBD1 identical over 7 bases. Trimming removed 1 base from V and 0 bases from J; junction bases left unmatched: 2. This CDR3 spans 15 amino acids. Germline V gives CDR1 GTSNPN, CDR2 SVGIG (reference sequence). The CDR3 sequence is CAWSATGATNEKLFF. The CDR3 coding sequence is TGTGCCTGGAGTGCCACAGGGGCAACTAATGAAAAACTGTTTTTT.

This clonotype was detected a few times. This chain joins TRBV2 and TRBJ2-7; 10 positions match TRBD1. Germline V gene lookup returns CDR1 SNHLY and CDR2 FYNNEI. V trimming: 8 bases; J trimming: 4 bases; junction bases outside the gene matches: 5. The CDR3 extends over 13 amino acids. The CDR3, as DNA: TGTGCCAGCGGGGGACAGGGGCGTTACGAGCAGTACTTC. Protein product: CASGGQGRYEQYF.

Ten or more counts support this clonotype. The CDR3 sequence: CASLGLAGGNYEQYF. CDR3 coding DNA: TGTGCCAGCCTGGGACTAGCGGGAGGAAACTACGAGCAGTACTTC. The rearrangement links TRBV27 to TRBJ2-7; TRBD2 matches 15 bases. The V gene's germline CDR1 is MNHEY and CDR2 SMNVEV (reference sequence). The CDR3 has 15 amino acids. The trim removed 8 bases at V and 3 bases at J, leaving 5 bases unmatched.

This clonotype was seen a few times. This chain links TRBV4-3 with TRBJ2-7, with TRBD2 identical over 12 bases. This CDR3 is built from 15 residues. Germline CDR1 and CDR2: LGHNA and YSLEER. Trimming removed 4 bases from V and 4 bases from J; junction bases left unmatched: 5. The CDR3 DNA sequence: TGCGCCAGCAGCCGAGGACTAGCGGGAACATACGAGCAGTACTTC. Protein: CASSRGLAGTYEQYF.

This clonotype has only a few counts. The chain recombines TRBV20-1 with TRBJ1-1; the D gene is possibly TRBD1 (6 bases). Germline-derived CDR1 and CDR2 are DFQATT and SNEGSKA (reference sequence). Trimming pared 0 bases from V and 1 base from J, leaving 21 bases between. The CDR3 has 18 amino acids. CDR3 region: CSARDGGPLDRQNTEAFF. CDR3 DNA: TGCAGTGCTAGAGACGGGGGCCCCTTAGACAGACAGAACACTGAAGCTTTCTTT.

The chain couples TRBV21-1 to TRBJ2-3; the listed D gene, TRBD2, was not tested against the DNA. TRBV21-1 is recorded as a pseudogene. The CDR3 runs to 18 residues. This CDR3 is CASSKDCSGAEGTDTQYF. CDR3 nucleotides: TGTGCCAGCAGCAAAGATTGCTCCGGAGCGGAGGGCACAGATACGCAGTATTTT.

The chain links TRBV20-1 to TRBJ2-1; D is unclear. V was cut by 7 bases and J by 1 base, with 14 bases left in between. CDR1 and CDR2 from the germline V gene are DFQATT and SNEGSKA (reference sequence). This CDR3 is 14 amino acids long. The CDR3 DNA is TGCAGTGGGAAGGCTTGGGGATCCTACAATGAGCAGTTCTTC. Protein sequence: CSGKAWGSYNEQFF.

This clonotype has just a few counts. The J gene is TRBJ2-1, the V gene TRBV12-3 or TRBV12-4, with D perhaps assigned TRBD1 or TRBD2 (5 bases each). This CDR3 is built from 19 residues. V lost 5 bases and J 9 bases, leaving 32 bases between the germline ends. The CDR3 is CASSPMGKFGGEGFSEQFF. The CDR3, as DNA: TGTGCCAGCAGTCCGATGGGGAAGTTTGGGGGAGAAGGGTTTAGTGAGCAGTTCTTC.

The gene calls are TRBV7-2 and TRBJ2-3; D remains ambiguous. The CDR3 loop spans 14 amino acids. Germline V CDR1 and CDR2: SGHTA, FQGNSA. Trimming left V 1 base short and J 0 bases short, with 5 bases between. Here the CDR3 DNA reads TGTGCCAGCAGCTTAGTGCGTAGCACAGATACGCAGTATTTT. Translated: CASSLVRSTDTQYF.

V and J are TRBV20-1 and TRBJ2-1, with TRBD2 matching over 10 bases. There are 12 residues in the CDR3. The V gene's germline CDR1 is DFQATT and CDR2 SNEGSKA (reference sequence). CDR3 DNA sequence: TGCACTGGACTAGCGGAATACAATGAGCAGTTCTTC. Protein sequence: CTGLAEYNEQFF.

The CDR3 here is CASSNPKPGLAASYEQYF. CDR3 nucleotide sequence: TGTGCCAGCAGTAACCCGAAGCCGGGACTAGCGGCCTCCTACGAGCAGTACTTC. The V and J genes are TRBV27 and TRBJ2-7; 11 bases align to TRBD2. Germline V CDR1 and CDR2: MNHEY, SMNVEV (reference sequence). Trimming took 5 bases from V and 0 from J; bases not matched to a gene: 12. The CDR3 covers 18 residues.

This clonotype was picked up a small number of times. The chain uses TRBV4-3 and TRBJ2-3; D is undetermined. Germline V gene sequence: CDR1 LGHNA, CDR2 YSLEER. V gave up 0 bases and J gave up 1 base, with 5 bases separating them. This CDR3 has 14 residues. The CDR3 region has the DNA TGCGCCAGCAGCCAAGACCCCGGCACAGATACGCAGTATTTT. The encoded protein is CASSQDPGTDTQYF.

The chain couples TRBV11-3 to TRBJ1-1; 7 bases fit TRBD1. Losses at the gene ends were 7 bases for V and 7 bases for J; bases not matched to a gene: 9. This CDR3 has 13 amino acids. Germline lookup yields CDR1 SGHNT and CDR2 YENEEA. The CDR3 DNA reads TGTGCCAGCACAGGGGGTTTCAGGGTTGAAGCTTTCTTT. Residues: CASTGGFRVEAFF.

In its sample, this clonotype was seen a few times. The chain employs TRBV6-1 and TRBJ2-5, with TRBD2 as a possible D gene (7 bases). The germline V gene has CDR1 MNHNS and CDR2 SASEGT. The CDR3 runs to 12 residues. V shed 8 bases and J shed 7 bases, with 14 bases lying between them. The CDR3 nucleotides read TGTGCCAGCGGGAGGGGGGCAGGGACCCAGTACTTC. It yields the protein CASGRGAGTQYF.

This clonotype was detected only a few times. This sequence joins TRBV19 and TRBJ2-5, with D maybe TRBD2 (7 bases). The CDR3 runs 13 residues. V gave up 6 bases and J gave up 5 bases, with 13 bases separating them. Looked up from germline, CDR1 is LNHDA and CDR2 is SQIVND (reference sequence). The CDR3 loop is CASRGGRMETQYF. CDR3 coding DNA: TGTGCCAGTAGGGGGGGGCGCATGGAGACCCAGTACTTC.